The sequence of this T cell receptor beta chain was determined in a study of blood T cell repertoires in COVID-19. Across the whole study: T cells, B-cell-depleted T cells, or PBMCs provided the cDNA or gDNA that served as material.

V was clipped by 0 bases and J by 8 bases; unmatched bases: 3. The CDR3 has 15 amino acids. CDR1 is SGHRS, CDR2 YFSETQ, per germline. Self-reported history from a screening survey and questionnaire set each donor's cohort. Under the authors' procedure: Reference gene primer amplification in the assay estimated nucleated cell counts. Here immunoSEQ multiplex PCR was the method, and the copy in TCRdb shows in-frame clones only, minus some. That table furnishes V, J and clone size, whereas the DNA furnished D and trimming. The sample holds some 250,000 clones, 80% to 90% seen once. The chain carries TRBV5-1 and TRBJ2-1; 12 nucleotides match TRBD2. Sequences were obtained from PBMCs or T cells enriched from blood (not recorded which). The TCR was taken from a man aged 40-50 years who had recovered from COVID-19. CDR3 coding DNA: TGCGCCAGCAGCTTGGCACTAGCGGGAGGACATGAGCAGTTCTTC. It specifies CASSLALAGGHEQFF.